The 30 T cell receptor beta chains below were found in one sample sequenced in a study of identical twins. One entry per CDR3 protein results from TCRdb running MiXCR on the 5' RACE reads. This sample has hundreds of thousands of distinct CDR3 sequences, with about 20% found just once. The same data also went into a second study, on T cells expressing NK-cell markers.

Sequencing was done on a sample of PBMCs. These receptors were obtained from a woman between 18 and 29 years old in good health.

The V call is TRBV10-3, the J call TRBJ2-1; D not resolved. The CDR3 consists of 17 residues. In germline, CDR1 is ENHRY, CDR2 SYGVKD. Trimming removed 7 bases at V and 0 bases at J, with 19 bases between. CDR3 bases: TGTGCCATCACGCTGGGCCCTCCCGGAATCTCCTACAATGAGCAGTTCTTC. As protein: CAITLGPPGISYNEQFF.

This sequence joins TRBV9 and TRBJ2-5; TRBD1 matches 8 bases. Germline trimming cut 2 bases from V and 9 bases from J; bases unmatched to any gene: 9. Looked up from germline, CDR1 is SGDLS and CDR2 is YYNGEE. The length of the CDR3 is 14 residues. CDR3 residues: CASSVTTGGSAQYF. The CDR3 DNA is TGTGCCAGCAGCGTGACAACAGGGGGTAGCGCCCAGTACTTC. The full variable domain, completed using reference TRBV9 and TRBJ2-5, is DSGVTQTPKHLITATGQRVTLRCSPRSGDLSVYWYQQSLDQGLQFLIQYYNGEERAKGNILERFSAQQFPDLHSELNLSSLELGDSALYFCASSVTTGGSAQYFGPGTRLLVL.

This clonotype showed up just a few times. The chain is built from TRBV12-3 or TRBV12-4 and TRBJ2-4, with D possibly TRBD2 on 5 matching bases. There are 14 residues in the CDR3. Trimming removed 3 bases at V and 4 bases at J, with 10 bases between. DNA for the CDR3: TGTGCCAGCAGTTTGCCCGGGGTTAAAAACATTCAGTACTTC. Translating gives CASSLPGVKNIQYF.

In its sample, this clonotype was seen a few times. The chain couples TRBV7-9 to TRBJ2-5; no clear D. Per the germline V gene, CDR1 is SEHNR and CDR2 is FQNEAQ (reference sequence). The CDR3 spans 13 residues. The V end lost 7 bases, the J end lost 5 bases, and 14 bases lay between the germline ends. The CDR3, as DNA: TGTGCCAGCAAAGTTTCCGGGTTTGAGACCCAGTACTTC. This codes for CASKVSGFETQYF.

The genes are TRBV5-1 and TRBJ2-7; D may be TRBD1 (6 bases). This CDR3 is 12 amino acids long. Germline V gene lookup returns CDR1 SGHRS and CDR2 YFSETQ. V lost 5 bases to trimming and J lost 5 bases, with 11 bases between them. The CDR3 bases are TGCGCCAGCAGATCAGGGGACCACGAGCAGTACTTC. The encoded protein is CASRSGDHEQYF.

This clonotype occurred many times. Here the CDR3 DNA reads TGTGCCAGCAGCGCCGCAACAGATACGCAGTATTTT. Translation gives CASSAATDTQYF. This chain joins TRBV12-3 or TRBV12-4 and TRBJ2-3, with unresolved D. The CDR3 runs to 12 residues. The V gene lost 6 bases and the J gene lost 3 bases, with 7 bases spanning the gap.

This chain joins TRBV6-6 and TRBJ2-3; D is ambiguous. CDR3 length equals 12 residues. With 10 bases removed from V and 1 base from J, the gap between germline ends came to 9 bases. The germline V gene has CDR1 MNHNY and CDR2 SVGAGI (reference sequence). CDR3 DNA sequence: TGTGCCACCGGACCACGCACAGATACGCAGTATTTT. Translating gives CATGPRTDTQYF.

The chain employs TRBV10-3 and TRBJ2-2; perhaps TRBD1 as D (6 bases). Germline loops: CDR1 ENHRY, CDR2 SYGVKD. This CDR3 spans 16 amino acids. The V gene lost 3 bases and the J gene lost 2 bases, with 13 bases spanning the gap. The CDR3 bases are TGTGCCATCAGTGACAGGACAGTCCGAAACACCGGGGAGCTGTTTTTT. Encoded protein: CAISDRTVRNTGELFF.

This clonotype was observed a handful of times. V and J are TRBV29-1 and TRBJ2-1; TRBD2 matches 9 bases. The CDR3 contains 16 residues. Germline V gene data show CDR1 as SQVTM and CDR2 as ANQGSEA. The V gene end was trimmed by 1 base and the J gene end by 14 bases; junction bases not matched to a gene: 18. The CDR3 coding sequence is TGCAGCGTTGAAGCCCGTTGGAGGGGACTAGCCGGAGAGAAGTTCTTC. Amino acids: CSVEARWRGLAGEKFF.

The rearrangement links TRBV20-1 to TRBJ2-3; D is possibly TRBD1 (6 bases). The CDR3 sequence is 15 residues long. Deletions cut 5 bases from V and 0 bases from J, with 15 bases between. The germline V gene has CDR1 DFQATT and CDR2 SNEGSKA (reference sequence). Here the CDR3 reads CSAFSGTLSTDTQYF. The CDR3 DNA reads as TGCAGTGCTTTTTCCGGGACACTAAGCACAGATACGCAGTATTTT.

This clonotype has more than one count but fewer than ten. The genes are TRBV20-1 and TRBJ2-3, with no clear D. CDR3 length equals 10 residues. Germline loops: CDR1 DFQATT, CDR2 SNEGSKA (reference sequence). V was cut by 3 bases and J by 8 bases, with 6 bases left in between. The CDR3 DNA sequence: TGCAGTGCTAGTTTTGTTACGCAGTATTTT. It encodes CSASFVTQYF.

The CDR3 DNA sequence: TGTGCCAGCAGCAAGGGCTATAGCGGGGTCCCCTACAATGAGCAGTTCTTC. Protein sequence: CASSKGYSGVPYNEQFF. The chain recombines TRBV11-2 with TRBJ2-1; TRBD2 aligns across 8 bases. Per the germline V gene, CDR1 is SGHAT and CDR2 is FQNNGV. V trimming: 5 bases; J trimming: 2 bases; junction bases outside the gene matches: 11. The CDR3 extends over 17 amino acids.

This clonotype has at least ten counts. The chain uses TRBV7-2 and TRBJ1-5, with D perhaps matching TRBD1 (5 bases). The germline V gene has CDR1 SGHTA and CDR2 FQGNSA. The V gene lost 6 bases and the J gene lost 0 bases, with 12 bases spanning the gap. The CDR3 covers 15 residues. In nucleotides, the CDR3 is TGTGCCAGCAGTACGAATAGGGGTAGCAATCAGCCCCAGCATTTT. Translating gives CASSTNRGSNQPQHF.

This clonotype was seen a few times. The chain couples TRBV20-1 to TRBJ2-3; no definite D call. The CDR3 spans 14 residues. Germline V gene data show CDR1 as DFQATT and CDR2 as SNEGSKA (reference sequence). V was trimmed by 0 bases and J by 2 bases, leaving 9 bases between them. The chain's CDR3 is CSARDPTYTDTQYF. The CDR3 DNA follows: TGCAGTGCTAGAGATCCCACCTACACAGATACGCAGTATTTT.

The rearrangement joins TRBV6-2 or TRBV6-3 to TRBJ2-7, with a possible D match to TRBD2 (6 bases). V was trimmed by 1 base and J by 2 bases, leaving 12 bases between them. CDR3 length: 15 residues. Germline V gives CDR1 MNHEY, CDR2 SVGEGT. The CDR3 protein is CASSYFRGEAYEQYF. CDR3 DNA: TGTGCCAGCAGTTACTTTCGCGGGGAGGCCTACGAGCAGTACTTC.

This clonotype has a handful of counts. The genes are TRBV11-2 and TRBJ2-2; TRBD1 matches 8 bases. The CDR3 loop spans 14 amino acids. Germline V CDR1 and CDR2: SGHAT, FQNNGV. J lost 3 bases, V lost 4 bases, and 1 base had no gene match. CDR3 bases: TGTGCCAGCAGCTGGACAGGGCACACCGGGGAGCTGTTTTTT. Residues: CASSWTGHTGELFF. Using reference TRBV11-2 and TRBJ2-2 for the parts outside the CDR3, the full variable domain is EAGVAQSPRYKIIEKRQSVAFWCNPISGHATLYWYQQILGQGPKLLIQFQNNGVVDDSQLPKDRFSAERLKGVDSTLKIQPAKLEDSAVYLCASSWTGHTGELFFGEGSRLTVL.

Many counts were recorded for this clonotype. V and J are TRBV20-1 and TRBJ2-5; TRBD2 matches at 7 bases. The CDR3 has 13 amino acids. The germline gives CDR1 DFQATT, CDR2 SNEGSKA (reference sequence). With V trimmed by 3 bases and J by 4 bases, 5 bases remained unmatched. The DNA for the CDR3 is TGCAGTGCTAGGAACGTAGCGGGAGAGACCCAGTACTTC. Its protein is CSARNVAGETQYF.

This clonotype has just one count. No conserved phenylalanine or tryptophan is present at the end of the CDR3, so a read error is the likely explanation. The chain combines TRBV10-3 with TRBJ2-3, with 10 bases that match TRBD1. The CDR3 is made up of 16 amino acids. The germline V gene encodes CDR1 ENHRY and CDR2 SYGVKD. The trim removed 2 bases at V and 2 bases at J, leaving 4 bases unmatched. CDR3 DNA sequence: TGTGCCATCAGTGAGGGGGACAGGGGCTTCACAGATACGCAGTATCTT. This encodes CAISEGDRGFTDTQYL.

This clonotype was recorded once. The rearrangement joins TRBV19 to TRBJ2-7; D gene uncertain. Germline V gives CDR1 LNHDA, CDR2 SQIVND (reference sequence). This CDR3 has 12 amino acids. V was clipped by 7 bases and J by 7 bases, with 14 bases between them. The chain's CDR3 is CASTASFGEQYF. DNA for the CDR3: TGTGCCAGTACAGCCTCGTTCGGTGAGCAGTACTTC.

The chain carries TRBV12-3 or TRBV12-4 and TRBJ2-7; D is unclear. V was pared by 3 bases and J by 2 bases, with 8 bases between. CDR3 size: 13 residues. The CDR3 protein is CASSFSVTYEQYF. The DNA of the CDR3 is TGTGCCAGCAGTTTCTCGGTGACCTACGAGCAGTACTTC.

The gene calls are TRBV9 and TRBJ2-1; 9 bases fit TRBD1. CDR1 is SGDLS, CDR2 YYNGEE, per germline. Trimming removed 1 base from V and 10 bases from J; junction bases left unmatched: 9. The CDR3 totals 15 residues. The CDR3 sequence: CASSVYGGQGSEQFF. The CDR3 DNA reads TGTGCCAGCAGCGTATACGGGGGACAGGGATCCGAGCAGTTCTTC.

In this sample, this clonotype turned up a few times. The rearrangement links TRBV12-3 or TRBV12-4 to TRBJ2-2, with D unresolved. V was clipped by 5 bases and J by 1 base, with 11 bases between them. The CDR3 extends over 15 amino acids. The DNA of the CDR3 is TGTGCCAGCAGTCTCGGGCGGTGGAACACCGGGGAGCTGTTTTTT. Protein sequence: CASSLGRWNTGELFF.

The rearrangement links TRBV4-1 to TRBJ2-5; D possibly corresponds to TRBD2 (6 bases). V shed 1 base and J shed 1 base, with 10 bases lying between them. The germline gives CDR1 MGHRA, CDR2 YSYEKL. The CDR3 extends over 15 amino acids. Here the CDR3 reads CASSQGGLGQETQYF. CDR3 bases: TGCGCCAGCAGCCAAGGGGGACTGGGCCAAGAGACCCAGTACTTC.

The CDR3: CASSRGEGRYTGELFF. The CDR3 nucleotides are TGTGCCAGCAGCCGGGGCGAGGGTCGATACACCGGGGAGCTGTTTTTT. This chain connects TRBV6-2 or TRBV6-3 to TRBJ2-2; D could derive from TRBD1 or TRBD2 (5 bases each). The germline V and J ends were trimmed by 6 bases and 3 bases, with 17 bases remaining between them. Germline CDR1 and CDR2: MNHEY and SVGEGT. The CDR3 has 16 amino acids.

The chain combines TRBV6-5 with TRBJ2-7, with TRBD2 matching 10 bases. CDR3 length equals 15 residues. Germline CDR1 is MNHEY and CDR2 is SVGAGI. Trimming at V came to 0 bases and at J to 6 bases, leaving 5 bases not matched to a gene. The CDR3 region is CASSYSSGTSVEQYF. The DNA of the CDR3 is TGTGCCAGCAGTTACTCCAGCGGGACTAGCGTCGAGCAGTACTTC.

This clonotype was observed a few times. The genes are TRBV20-1 and TRBJ2-4; D assignment may be TRBD1 or TRBD2 (5 bases each). Trimming took 3 bases from V and 6 from J, leaving 15 bases between them. The CDR3 covers 14 residues. Germline loops: CDR1 DFQATT, CDR2 SNEGSKA (reference sequence). The CDR3 region has the DNA TGCAGTGCTAGTTGGCAGGGAGAAAGAAACATTCAGTACTTC. Translating it yields CSASWQGERNIQYF.

This clonotype turned up a few times. V gene TRBV10-3 combines with J gene TRBJ2-1; 7 nucleotides agree with TRBD2. In germline, CDR1 is ENHRY, CDR2 SYGVKD. The junction had 4 bases not matched to a gene; V was cut back by 4 bases and J by 7 bases. The CDR3 spans 13 residues. CDR3 DNA: TGTGCCATCAGTGGGGACTATTGGAATGAGCAGTTCTTC. Amino acids: CAISGDYWNEQFF.

This clonotype was observed a handful of times. The chain couples TRBV10-3 to TRBJ2-1; 14 nucleotides line up with TRBD2. Germline V gene sequence: CDR1 ENHRY, CDR2 SYGVKD. The CDR3 covers 15 residues. J was trimmed by 9 bases and V by 6 bases; bases with no gene match: 7. As DNA, the CDR3 is TGTGCCATCAGAACCGGGACTAGCGGGAGTCTTGAGCAGTTCTTC. This sequence encodes CAIRTGTSGSLEQFF.

The chain couples TRBV29-1 to TRBJ1-2; TRBD1 might be the D (5 bases). The germline CDR1 and CDR2 sequences are SQVTM and ANQGSEA. V lost 4 bases to trimming and J lost 8 bases, with 14 bases between them. The CDR3 loop spans 12 amino acids. In nucleotides, the CDR3 is TGCAGCGTTGGGGACGGAGCCTGGGGCTACACCTTC. Amino acid sequence: CSVGDGAWGYTF.

The V gene is TRBV12-3 or TRBV12-4, the J gene TRBJ1-1; D ambiguous. The CDR3 loop spans 13 amino acids. V was shortened by 7 bases and J by 0 bases, with 9 bases between the two germline ends. The CDR3 DNA reads as TGTGCCAGCACCTCGAGGGTGAACACTGAAGCTTTCTTT. Translation: CASTSRVNTEAFF.